This T cell receptor (beta chain) emerged from a study of blood T cell repertoires in COVID-19. Clones were sequenced by immunoSEQ multiplex PCR, and TCRdb holds only the in-frame ones, with some missing. The repertoire holds around 80,000 clones, with roughly 80% as singletons. V shed 3 bases and J shed 0 bases, with 14 bases lying between them. The CDR3 runs to 16 residues. Germline V gene data show CDR1 as LGHDT and CDR2 as YNNKEL (reference sequence). Specimen: peripheral blood. The origin of this receptor is a man older than 75 with acute or convalescent COVID-19. The chain links TRBV3-1 (or the pseudogene TRBV3-2) to TRBJ1-2; D gene ambiguous. CDR3 coding DNA: TGTGCCAGCAGCCAGCCCAACAAGTCCCCTAACTATGGCTACACCTTC. Amino acids: CASSQPNKSPNYGYTF.